This entry lists 11 T cell receptor beta chains sequenced from one sample in a study of blood T cell repertoires in COVID-19. Sequencing used immunoSEQ multiplex PCR; TCRdb keeps in-frame clones, though not all of them. Here the sample spans about 62,000 clones, approximately 90% being singletons. Sequencing was done on a sample of peripheral blood. The receptor source for this set is a woman aged 55-69 years with COVID-19, enrolled during active disease.

The gene calls are TRBV18 and TRBJ1-1; D is perhaps TRBD1 (6 bases). V shed 2 bases and J shed 1 base, with 8 bases lying between them. This CDR3 region has 14 residues. Looked up from germline, CDR1 is KGHSH and CDR2 is LQKENI. DNA of the CDR3: TGTGCCAGCTCACCAACGGGACAGAACACTGAAGCTTTCTTT. Translating it yields CASSPTGQNTEAFF. Full variable domain (rest looked up from reference TRBV18 and TRBJ1-1): NAGVMQNPRHLVRRRGQEARLRCSPMKGHSHVYWYRQLPEEGLKFMVYLQKENIIDESGMPKERFSAEFPKEGPSILRIQQVVRGDSAAYFCASSPTGQNTEAFFGQGTRLTVV.

The gene calls are TRBV11-3 and TRBJ1-3; no clear D. The germline V gene has CDR1 SGHNT and CDR2 YENEEA. The length of the CDR3 is 14 residues. Trimming left V 2 bases short and J 5 bases short, with 10 bases between. Here the CDR3 reads CASSLNEQRNTIYF. As DNA, the CDR3 is TGTGCCAGCAGCTTAAACGAACAGAGAAACACCATATATTTT. The variable domain in full, completed from reference TRBV11-3 and TRBJ1-3, reads EAGVVQSPRYKIIEKKQPVAFWCNPISGHNTLYWYLQNLGQGPELLIRYENEEAVDDSQLPKDRFSAERLKGVDSTLKIQPAELGDSAVYLCASSLNEQRNTIYFGEGSWLTVV.

This clone was observed a single time. This chain uses TRBV9 with TRBJ1-1; 11 bases align to TRBD1. Germline CDR1 reads SGDLS; CDR2 reads YYNGEE. The CDR3 is 15 amino acids. V was clipped by 0 bases and J by 6 bases; unmatched bases: 4. For the CDR3, the DNA is TGTGCCAGCAGCGTAGAGGGACAGGGGGTCCCTGAAGCTTTCTTT. It encodes CASSVEGQGVPEAFF.

The chain has TRBV7-9 and TRBJ2-7; TRBD2 might be the D (5 bases). CDR1 and CDR2 (germline): SEHNR, FQNEAQ (reference sequence). The ends were cut back, 5 bases at V and 3 bases at J, with 17 bases in the middle. This CDR3 region has 15 residues. The CDR3 region is CASSPLPRADYEQYF. The CDR3 region has the DNA TGTGCCAGCAGCCCCCTACCGCGGGCCGACTACGAGCAGTACTTC.

The chain combines TRBV30 with TRBJ2-7; the D gene is possibly TRBD2 (6 bases). V was clipped by 7 bases and J by 3 bases, with 16 bases between them. In germline, CDR1 is GTSNPN, CDR2 SVGIG (reference sequence). The CDR3 covers 13 residues. The CDR3 nucleotides read TGTGCCTCGACAAAACAGGACTACTACGAGCAGTACTTC. It is translated as CASTKQDYYEQYF.

The genes are TRBV19 and TRBJ2-1, with 10 bases matching TRBD2. V was clipped by 3 bases and J by 4 bases; unmatched bases: 9. The CDR3 is made up of 17 amino acids. CDR1 is LNHDA, CDR2 SQIVND, per germline (reference sequence). The CDR3 loop reads CASSIALAGVAYNEQFF. DNA of the CDR3: TGTGCCAGTAGTATTGCCCTAGCGGGAGTGGCATACAATGAGCAGTTCTTC.

The rearrangement uses TRBV7-2 and TRBJ2-7, with TRBD2 identical over 10 bases. The CDR3 totals 15 residues. Germline CDR1 and CDR2: SGHTA and FQGNSA. Trimming took 5 bases from V and 6 from J; bases not matched to a gene: 10. Written as DNA, the CDR3 is TGTGCCAGCAGCAAGACTAGCGGGTGGGGGGGCGAGCAGTACTTC. This codes for CASSKTSGWGGEQYF.

The chain recombines TRBV7-9 with TRBJ2-1; 8 bases agree with TRBD2. The CDR3 consists of 15 residues. Per the germline V gene, CDR1 is SEHNR and CDR2 is FQNEAQ (reference sequence). Trimming at V came to 2 bases and at J to 10 bases, leaving 10 bases not matched to a gene. CDR3 region: CASSLSASGGREQFF. The CDR3 DNA reads as TGTGCCAGCAGCTTATCGGCGTCGGGAGGGCGGGAGCAGTTCTTC.

V and J are TRBV4-1 and TRBJ2-5, with a weak D call TRBD2 (6 bases). The length of the CDR3 is 16 residues. Germline CDR1 MGHRA, CDR2 YSYEKL. V dropped 1 base and J dropped 4 bases, with 16 bases sitting between them. CDR3 nucleotide sequence: TGCGCCAGCAGCCAAGTAAGTTCGGGAGTCGGAGAGACCCAGTACTTC. The encoded protein is CASSQVSSGVGETQYF.

The CDR3 nucleotides read TGTGCCAGCAGTTGGACAGGGTACGAGCCCCAGCATTTT. It translates to CASSWTGYEPQHF. The chain links TRBV12-3 or TRBV12-4 to TRBJ1-5, with 8 bases aligning to TRBD1. This CDR3 is 13 amino acids long. V shed 4 bases, J shed 8 bases, and the junction held 4 bases outside the gene matches.

The rearrangement joins TRBV19 to TRBJ1-5; tentative D call: TRBD1 (6 bases). V shed 7 bases and J shed 0 bases, with 16 bases lying between them. The CDR3 contains 16 residues. From germline, CDR1 is LNHDA and CDR2 SQIVND (reference sequence). CDR3 region: CASTTYWGLSNQPQHF. The DNA of the CDR3 is TGTGCCAGTACAACTTATTGGGGGCTTAGCAATCAGCCCCAGCATTTT. Supplemented by reference TRBV19 and TRBJ1-5, the full variable domain reads DGGITQSPKYLFRKEGQNVTLSCEQNLNHDAMYWYRQDPGQGLRLIYYSQIVNDFQKGDIAEGYSVSREKKESFPLTVTSAQKNPTAFYLCASTTYWGLSNQPQHFGDGTRLSIL.